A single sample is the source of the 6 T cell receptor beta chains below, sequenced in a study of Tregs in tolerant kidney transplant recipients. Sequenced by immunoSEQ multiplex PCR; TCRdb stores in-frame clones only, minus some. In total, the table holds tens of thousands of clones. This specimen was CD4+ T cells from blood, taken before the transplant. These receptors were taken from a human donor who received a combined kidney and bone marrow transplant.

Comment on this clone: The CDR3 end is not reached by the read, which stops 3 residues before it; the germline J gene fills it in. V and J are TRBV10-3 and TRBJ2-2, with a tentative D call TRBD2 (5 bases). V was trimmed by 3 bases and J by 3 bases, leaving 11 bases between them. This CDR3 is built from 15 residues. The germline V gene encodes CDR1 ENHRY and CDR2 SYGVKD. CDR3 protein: CAISDSAGDTGELFF. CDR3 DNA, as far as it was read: TGTGCCATCAGTGACAGTGCCGGGGACACCGGGGAG.

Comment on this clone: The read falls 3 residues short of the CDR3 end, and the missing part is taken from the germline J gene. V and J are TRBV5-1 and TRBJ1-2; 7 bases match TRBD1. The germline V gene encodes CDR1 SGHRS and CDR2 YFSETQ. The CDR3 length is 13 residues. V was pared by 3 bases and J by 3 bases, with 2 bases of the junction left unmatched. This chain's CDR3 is CASSSTGDYGYTF. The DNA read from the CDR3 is TGCGCCAGCAGCTCTACAGGGGACTATGGC.

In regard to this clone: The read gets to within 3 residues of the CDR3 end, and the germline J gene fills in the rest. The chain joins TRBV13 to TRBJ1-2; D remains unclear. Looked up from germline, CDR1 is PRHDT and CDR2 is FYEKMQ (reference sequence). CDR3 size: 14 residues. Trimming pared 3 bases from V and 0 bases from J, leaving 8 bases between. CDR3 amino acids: CASSFKASNYGYTF. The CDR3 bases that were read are TGTGCCAGCAGCTTTAAGGCTTCTAACTATGGC.

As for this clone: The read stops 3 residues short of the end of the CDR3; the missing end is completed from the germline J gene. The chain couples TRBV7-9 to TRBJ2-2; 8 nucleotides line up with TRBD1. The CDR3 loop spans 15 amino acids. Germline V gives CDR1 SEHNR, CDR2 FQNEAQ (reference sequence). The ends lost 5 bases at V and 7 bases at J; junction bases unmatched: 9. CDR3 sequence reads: CASSLETGVDGELFF. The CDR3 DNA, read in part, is TGTGCCAGCAGCCTCGAGACAGGGGTCGACGGGGAG.

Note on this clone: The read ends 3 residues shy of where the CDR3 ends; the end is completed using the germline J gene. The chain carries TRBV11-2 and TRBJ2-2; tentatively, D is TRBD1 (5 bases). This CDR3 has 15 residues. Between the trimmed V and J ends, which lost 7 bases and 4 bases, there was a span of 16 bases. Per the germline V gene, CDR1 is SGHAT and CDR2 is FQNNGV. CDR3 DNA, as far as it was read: TGTGCCAGCAAGGGGCAGCTCTTGTCCACCGGGGAG. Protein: CASKGQLLSTGE. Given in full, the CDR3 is CASKGQLLSTGELFF.

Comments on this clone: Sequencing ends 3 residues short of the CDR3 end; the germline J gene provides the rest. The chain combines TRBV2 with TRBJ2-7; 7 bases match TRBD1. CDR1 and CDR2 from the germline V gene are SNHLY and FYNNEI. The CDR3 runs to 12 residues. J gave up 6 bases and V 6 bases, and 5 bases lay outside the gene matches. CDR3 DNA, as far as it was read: TGTGCCAGCAGCCGAACAGGGGTCGAG. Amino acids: CASSRTGVE. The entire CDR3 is CASSRTGVEQYF.